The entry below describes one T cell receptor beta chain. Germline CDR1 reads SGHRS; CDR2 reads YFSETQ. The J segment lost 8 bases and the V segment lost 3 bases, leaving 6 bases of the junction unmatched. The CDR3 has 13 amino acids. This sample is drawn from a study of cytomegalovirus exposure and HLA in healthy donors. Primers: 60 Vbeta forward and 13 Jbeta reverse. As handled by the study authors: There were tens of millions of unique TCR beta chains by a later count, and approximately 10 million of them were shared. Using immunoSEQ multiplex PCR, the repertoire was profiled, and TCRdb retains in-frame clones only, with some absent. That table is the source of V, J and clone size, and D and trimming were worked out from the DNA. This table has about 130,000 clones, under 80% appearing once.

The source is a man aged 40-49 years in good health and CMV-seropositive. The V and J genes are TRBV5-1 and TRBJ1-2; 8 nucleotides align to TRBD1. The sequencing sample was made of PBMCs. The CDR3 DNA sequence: TGCGCCAGCAGCTCCCAGGGGGCGCGAGGCTACACCTTC. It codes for CASSSQGARGYTF.